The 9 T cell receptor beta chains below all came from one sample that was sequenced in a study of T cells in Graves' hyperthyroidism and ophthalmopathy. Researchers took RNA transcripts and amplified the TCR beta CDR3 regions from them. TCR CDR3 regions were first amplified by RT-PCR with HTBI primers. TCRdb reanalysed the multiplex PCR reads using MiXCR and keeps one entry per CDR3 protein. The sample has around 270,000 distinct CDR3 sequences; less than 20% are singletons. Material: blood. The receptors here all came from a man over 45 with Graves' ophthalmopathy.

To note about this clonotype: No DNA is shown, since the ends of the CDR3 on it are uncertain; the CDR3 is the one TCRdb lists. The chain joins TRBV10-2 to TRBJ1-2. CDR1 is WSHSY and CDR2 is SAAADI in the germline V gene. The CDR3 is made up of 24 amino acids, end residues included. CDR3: CASTNQTSMYLCASSHRAPGGYTF.

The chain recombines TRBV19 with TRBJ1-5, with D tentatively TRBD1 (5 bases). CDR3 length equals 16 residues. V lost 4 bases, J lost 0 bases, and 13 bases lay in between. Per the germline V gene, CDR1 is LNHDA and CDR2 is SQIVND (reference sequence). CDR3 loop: CASSKTGVHSNQPQHF. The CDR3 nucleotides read TGTGCCAGTAGTAAAACGGGGGTCCATAGCAATCAGCCCCAGCATTTT.

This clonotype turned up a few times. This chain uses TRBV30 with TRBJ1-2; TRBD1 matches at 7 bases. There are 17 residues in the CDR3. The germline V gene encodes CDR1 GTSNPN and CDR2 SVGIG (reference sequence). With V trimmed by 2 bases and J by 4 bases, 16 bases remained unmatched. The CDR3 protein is CAWSLSRGTRSPYGYTF. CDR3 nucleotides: TGTGCCTGGAGTCTTTCCAGGGGGACAAGGAGCCCCTATGGCTACACCTTC.

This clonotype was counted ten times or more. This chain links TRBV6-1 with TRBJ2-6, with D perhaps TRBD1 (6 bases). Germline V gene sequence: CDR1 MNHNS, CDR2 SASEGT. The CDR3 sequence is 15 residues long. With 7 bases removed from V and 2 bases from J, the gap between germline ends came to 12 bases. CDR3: CASMGAQAGANVLTF. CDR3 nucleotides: TGTGCCAGCATGGGGGCCCAAGCTGGGGCCAACGTCCTGACTTTC.

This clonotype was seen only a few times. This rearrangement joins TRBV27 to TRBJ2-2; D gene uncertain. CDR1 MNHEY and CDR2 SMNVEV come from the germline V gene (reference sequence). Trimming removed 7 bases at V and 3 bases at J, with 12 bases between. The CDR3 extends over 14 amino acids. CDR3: CASTWIGDTGELFF. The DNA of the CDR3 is TGTGCCAGCACATGGATTGGGGACACCGGGGAGCTGTTTTTT.

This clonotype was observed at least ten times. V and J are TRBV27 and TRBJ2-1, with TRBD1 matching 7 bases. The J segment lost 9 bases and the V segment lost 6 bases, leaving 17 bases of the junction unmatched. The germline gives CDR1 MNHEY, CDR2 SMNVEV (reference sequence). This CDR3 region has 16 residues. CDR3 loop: CASSLTGAVLVGEQFF. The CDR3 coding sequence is TGTGCCAGCAGCTTAACAGGGGCGGTTCTCGTCGGTGAGCAGTTCTTC.

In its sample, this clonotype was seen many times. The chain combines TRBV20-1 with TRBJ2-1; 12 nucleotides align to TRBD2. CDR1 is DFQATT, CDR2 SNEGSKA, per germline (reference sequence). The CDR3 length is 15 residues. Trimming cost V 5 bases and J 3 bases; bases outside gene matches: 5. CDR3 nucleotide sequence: TGCAGTGCTGGGAGACTAGCGGGAGACTACAATGAGCAGTTCTTC. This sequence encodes CSAGRLAGDYNEQFF.

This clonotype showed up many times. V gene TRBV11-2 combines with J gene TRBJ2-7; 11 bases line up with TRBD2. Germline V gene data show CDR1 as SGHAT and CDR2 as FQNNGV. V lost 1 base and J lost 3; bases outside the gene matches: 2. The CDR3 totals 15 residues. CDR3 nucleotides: TGTGCCAGCAGCTTAGGACTAGCGGGGTACTACGAGCAGTACTTC. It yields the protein CASSLGLAGYYEQYF.

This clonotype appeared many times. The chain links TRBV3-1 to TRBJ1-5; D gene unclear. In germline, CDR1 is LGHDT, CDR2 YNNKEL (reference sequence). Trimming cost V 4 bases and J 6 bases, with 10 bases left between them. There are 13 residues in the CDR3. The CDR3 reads CASSPEGSQPQHF. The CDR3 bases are TGTGCCAGCAGCCCCGAAGGTAGTCAGCCCCAGCATTTT.